This T cell receptor beta chain was documented in a study of Graves' ophthalmopathy and Graves' hyperthyroidism. Germline CDR1 is DFQATT and CDR2 is SNEGSKA (reference sequence). Trimming removed 1 base at V and 7 bases at J, with 14 bases between. This CDR3 has 13 residues. RNA transcripts were the source from which TCR beta CDR3 regions were amplified. Scientists carried out first-round RT-PCR using HTBI primers and then a second-round multiplex PCR. MiXCR was run by TCRdb on the multiplex PCR reads, yielding one entry per CDR3 protein. Of 580,000 or so distinct CDR3 sequences listed, 39% are singletons.

Source material: peripheral blood or thyroid tissue (not recorded which). The receptor was isolated from an adult man with Graves' hyperthyroidism. The chain employs TRBV20-1 and TRBJ2-7; D remains ambiguous. CDR3 sequence: CSARGPGANEQYF. The CDR3 bases are TGCAGTGCTAGAGGGCCAGGAGCCAATGAGCAGTACTTC.